A single sample is the source of the 26 T cell receptor beta chains below, sequenced in a study of blood T cell repertoires in COVID-19. Here immunoSEQ multiplex PCR was the method, and the copy in TCRdb shows in-frame clones only, minus some. The sample consists of about 320,000 clones, around 83% of them appearing once. Sequencing was carried out using peripheral blood. The receptors stem from a woman in her 50s with acute or convalescent COVID-19.

The chain joins TRBV5-1 to TRBJ2-7; 11 positions agree with TRBD2. The CDR3 contains 14 residues. V shed 3 bases, J shed 3 bases, and the junction held 2 bases outside the gene matches. CDR1 and CDR2 from the germline V gene are SGHRS and YFSETQ. CDR3 nucleotide sequence: TGCGCCAGCAGCTCCGGGACTAGCGGCTACGAGCAGTACGTC. This codes for CASSSGTSGYEQYV.

This clone was seen a single time. The chain combines TRBV28 with TRBJ1-5; weak D call: TRBD1 (5 bases). Germline CDR1 and CDR2: MDHEN and SYDVKM. This CDR3 comprises 14 residues. Trimming took off 5 bases at V and 5 bases at J, with 13 bases between the two ends. The CDR3 sequence is CASSLRQRDQPQHF. CDR3 nucleotides: TGTGCCAGCAGTCTCAGACAGAGAGATCAGCCCCAGCATTTT.

This clone was detected a few times. The V and J genes are TRBV6-5 and TRBJ2-5, with a weak D call TRBD2 (5 bases). V gave up 0 bases and J gave up 4 bases, with 12 bases separating them. The germline gives CDR1 MNHEY, CDR2 SVGAGI. The CDR3 has 15 amino acids. For the CDR3, the DNA is TGTGCCAGCAGTTACTCAGGGAGTAAAGGAGAGACCCAGTACTTC. Its protein product is CASSYSGSKGETQYF.

The rearrangement joins TRBV14 to TRBJ2-1, with 12 nucleotides matching TRBD2. J was trimmed by 4 bases and V by 3 bases; bases with no gene match: 10. CDR3 length equals 18 residues. The germline V gene encodes CDR1 SGHDN and CDR2 FVKESK. CDR3 amino acids: CASSHGGVTSGGYNEQFF. The CDR3 DNA follows: TGTGCCAGCAGCCATGGCGGGGTTACTAGCGGGGGGTACAATGAGCAGTTCTTC.

The V and J genes are TRBV6-2 or TRBV6-3 and TRBJ2-7, with D tentatively TRBD2 (7 bases). V was pared by 0 bases and J by 6 bases, with 18 bases between. CDR1 is MNHEY, CDR2 SVGEGT, per germline. The CDR3 covers 16 residues. The DNA for the CDR3 is TGTGCCAGCAGTTACTCATTCGCCTCGGGGGGCATCGAGCAGTACTTC. This encodes CASSYSFASGGIEQYF.

The V call is TRBV18, the J call TRBJ2-4; 9 nucleotides match TRBD1. The CDR3 runs 15 residues. V dropped 3 bases and J dropped 5; count of bases not matched to a gene: 5. Germline V gene lookup returns CDR1 KGHSH and CDR2 LQKENI. The CDR3 DNA reads as TGTGCCAGCTCACCCCTAACAGGGGGCGAAAACATTCAGTACTTC. This translates into CASSPLTGGENIQYF.

The chain has TRBV19 and TRBJ2-1; tentative D call: TRBD1 (6 bases). Germline V lookup: CDR1 LNHDA, CDR2 SQIVND (reference sequence). This CDR3 region has 14 residues. Trimming left V 2 bases short and J 2 bases short, with 7 bases between. The CDR3 is CASSINRAYNEQFF. In DNA, the CDR3 is TGTGCCAGTAGTATAAACAGGGCCTACAATGAGCAGTTCTTC.

This clone was seen a few times. The gene calls are TRBV3-1 (or the pseudogene TRBV3-2) and TRBJ1-5; D is unclear. The CDR3 has 13 residues. V was shortened by 5 bases and J by 6 bases, with 11 bases between the two germline ends. Per the germline V gene, CDR1 is LGHDT and CDR2 is YNNKEL (reference sequence). DNA of the CDR3: TGTGCCAGCAGCACTATGGTTGGTCAGCCCCAGCATTTT. Translating gives CASSTMVGQPQHF.

This sequence joins TRBV11-2 and TRBJ1-4, with 7 positions matching TRBD1. J lost 8 bases, V lost 5 bases, and 17 bases had no gene match. The CDR3 totals 17 residues. The germline gives CDR1 SGHAT, CDR2 FQNNGV. The CDR3 spells CASSPRSRQGLGEKLFF. CDR3 DNA sequence: TGTGCCAGCAGCCCGCGCTCCAGACAGGGATTGGGAGAAAAACTGTTTTTT.

On this clone itself: An end of the junction does not agree with germline; a read error may underlie this. V usage is TRBV6-6 and J usage is TRBJ2-5; the D gene is possibly TRBD1 (6 bases). Germline-derived CDR1 and CDR2 are MNHNY and SVGAGI (reference sequence). The CDR3 has 13 residues. The CDR3 bases are TGTGCCAGCAGTTACACGGGACAAGAAACCCAGTACTTC. Protein: CASSYTGQETQYF.

This chain joins TRBV12-5 and TRBJ2-2, with 11 nucleotides matching TRBD1. The CDR3 consists of 15 residues. The trim removed 6 bases at V and 4 bases at J, leaving 4 bases unmatched. CDR1 and CDR2 from the germline V gene are LGHNT and FRNRAP. As DNA, the CDR3 is TGTGCTAGTGGCCCCGGGACAGGGGGCACCGGGGAGCTGTTTTTT. Translation: CASGPGTGGTGELFF.

The chain recombines TRBV19 with TRBJ1-2, with 8 positions matching TRBD1. Germline trimming cut 4 bases from V and 2 bases from J; bases unmatched to any gene: 6. The germline V gene has CDR1 LNHDA and CDR2 SQIVND (reference sequence). The CDR3 has 15 amino acids. CDR3 sequence: CASSRPGQANYGYTF. For the CDR3, the DNA is TGTGCCAGTAGTAGACCGGGACAGGCAAACTATGGCTACACCTTC. The full variable domain, in which reference TRBV19 and TRBJ1-2 provide the parts outside the CDR3, is DGGITQSPKYLFRKEGQNVTLSCEQNLNHDAMYWYRQDPGQGLRLIYYSQIVNDFQKGDIAEGYSVSREKKESFPLTVTSAQKNPTAFYLCASSRPGQANYGYTFGSGTRLTVV.

The chain couples TRBV10-3 to TRBJ2-5; 12 bases fit TRBD2. Germline V lookup: CDR1 ENHRY, CDR2 SYGVKD. There are 19 residues in the CDR3. The trim removed 4 bases at V and 5 bases at J, leaving 17 bases unmatched. In DNA, the CDR3 is TGTGCCATCAGTGCAGGGCGAGGGACTAGCGGGCGTTACTTGGAGACCCAGTACTTC. It yields the protein CAISAGRGTSGRYLETQYF.

The chain has TRBV3-1 (or the pseudogene TRBV3-2) and TRBJ1-6, with 8 positions matching TRBD1. Trimming took 2 bases from V and 8 from J; bases not matched to a gene: 5. CDR3 length: 15 amino acids. CDR1 LGHDT and CDR2 YNNKEL come from the germline V gene (reference sequence). The CDR3 loop is CASSQPGTGYSPLHF. The CDR3 nucleotides read TGTGCCAGCAGCCAACCCGGGACAGGATATTCACCCCTCCACTTT.

This chain joins TRBV7-8 and TRBJ1-2, with 8 bases lining up with TRBD1. The CDR3 has 17 residues. Germline values: CDR1 SGHVS, CDR2 FQNEAQ. V trimming: 5 bases; J trimming: 4 bases; junction bases outside the gene matches: 15. CDR3 DNA sequence: TGTGCCAGCAGCGGGATGGTCTGGGACAGGACTATCTATGGCTACACCTTC. The encoded protein is CASSGMVWDRTIYGYTF.

As regards this clone: Other nucleotide sequences in the sample specify the same CDR3. The chain uses TRBV3-1 (or the pseudogene TRBV3-2) and TRBJ2-7; TRBD2 agrees at 10 bases. The CDR3 length is 13 residues. Germline lookup yields CDR1 LGHDT and CDR2 YNNKEL (reference sequence). V was pared by 3 bases and J by 6 bases, with 2 bases of the junction left unmatched. The CDR3 sequence is CASSQGLASEQYV. As DNA, the CDR3 is TGTGCCAGCAGCCAGGGACTAGCGTCCGAGCAGTACGTC.

The chain combines TRBV5-4 with TRBJ1-1; 7 bases are shared with TRBD1. Germline CDR1 is SGHNT and CDR2 is YYREEE (reference sequence). Unmatched junction bases numbered 7, after V lost 4 bases and J lost 4 bases. The CDR3 extends over 14 amino acids. CDR3 amino acids: CASSPRGPGTEAFF. The CDR3 coding sequence is TGTGCCAGCAGCCCTAGGGGGCCGGGCACTGAAGCTTTCTTT.

V is TRBV5-1 and J is TRBJ2-3; D remains ambiguous. V lost 0 bases and J 1 base, leaving 15 bases between the germline ends. The CDR3 has 17 amino acids. In germline, CDR1 is SGHRS, CDR2 YFSETQ. This chain's CDR3 is CASSLAQGSGGTDTQYF. The CDR3 coding sequence is TGCGCCAGCAGCTTGGCCCAAGGATCCGGAGGCACAGATACGCAGTATTTT. The whole variable domain, filled in from reference TRBV5-1 and TRBJ2-3, reads KAGVTQTPRYLIKTRGQQVTLSCSPISGHRSVSWYQQTPGQGLQFLFEYFSETQRNKGNFPGRFSGRQFSNSRSEMNVSTLELGDSALYLCASSLAQGSGGTDTQYFGPGTRLTVL.

The chain carries TRBV6-5 and TRBJ2-4; 9 nucleotides match TRBD2. The CDR3 consists of 15 residues. V lost 6 bases, J lost 9 bases, and 12 bases stayed unmatched. CDR1 and CDR2 from the germline V gene are MNHEY and SVGAGI. The CDR3, as DNA: TGTGCCAGCAGCCGCATAGCGGGGGCGGGTAGCATTCAGTACTTC. It codes for CASSRIAGAGSIQYF.

The count of this clone is one. The chain uses TRBV27 and TRBJ1-5; possibly TRBD1 for D (5 bases). The CDR3 length is 16 residues. Germline CDR1 is MNHEY and CDR2 is SMNVEV (reference sequence). Trimming shortened V by 5 bases and J by 2 bases, and 16 bases separated the two germline ends. The CDR3 here is CASSPLGGSGNQPQHF. As DNA, the CDR3 is TGTGCCAGCAGTCCCTTGGGGGGATCGGGCAATCAGCCCCAGCATTTT.

The rearrangement uses TRBV4-3 and TRBJ1-2, with 8 bases that match TRBD1. CDR1 is LGHNA, CDR2 YSLEER, per germline. Losses at the gene ends were 2 bases for V and 1 base for J; bases not matched to a gene: 3. This CDR3 spans 15 amino acids. The DNA of the CDR3 is TGCGCCAGCAGCCAACAGGGGGCCCTTAACTATGGCTACACCTTC. As protein: CASSQQGALNYGYTF.

The chain carries TRBV10-3 and TRBJ2-5, with 10 bases lining up with TRBD2. Looked up from germline, CDR1 is ENHRY and CDR2 is SYGVKD. The CDR3 length is 15 residues. After removal of 6 bases from V and 1 base from J, the junction contained 5 bases not matched to a gene. The CDR3 protein is CAISPGTSVQETQYF. CDR3 DNA sequence: TGTGCCATCAGCCCCGGGACTAGCGTCCAAGAGACCCAGTACTTC.

The chain uses TRBV30 and TRBJ1-1; D not certain. CDR3 size: 12 residues. The V end was cut by 3 bases, the J end by 6 bases, with 11 bases between. Germline assignment: CDR1 GTSNPN and CDR2 SVGIG (reference sequence). The chain's CDR3 is CAWRTPSPEAFF. Written as DNA, the CDR3 is TGTGCCTGGAGGACACCTTCCCCTGAAGCTTTCTTT.

The chain uses TRBV7-2 and TRBJ2-5; the match to TRBD2 covers 7 bases. V was pared by 5 bases and J by 2 bases, with 8 bases of the junction left unmatched. Germline V gives CDR1 SGHTA, CDR2 FQGNSA. The CDR3 is 15 residues long. The CDR3 sequence: CASSPKASGQETQYF. In DNA form, the CDR3 reads TGTGCCAGCAGCCCAAAGGCTAGCGGTCAAGAGACCCAGTACTTC.

The genes are TRBV11-3 and TRBJ2-7, with D perhaps matching TRBD2 (5 bases). The CDR3 extends over 15 amino acids. Trimming stripped 5 bases from V and 2 bases from J, with 16 bases between. The germline CDR1 and CDR2 sequences are SGHNT and YENEEA. CDR3: CASSNTVRETYEQYF. The CDR3 DNA reads TGTGCCAGCAGCAATACAGTAAGGGAGACCTACGAGCAGTACTTC.

The chain links TRBV5-4 to TRBJ2-3; D might be TRBD1 (5 bases). CDR3 length: 16 amino acids. Trimming removed 0 bases from V and 6 bases from J, with 17 bases in between. Germline V gives CDR1 SGHNT, CDR2 YYREEE (reference sequence). The chain's CDR3 is CASSLAFAETDDTQYF. The CDR3, as DNA: TGTGCCAGCAGCTTGGCCTTCGCGGAGACAGACGATACGCAGTATTTT.